This is a list of T cell receptor beta chains from one sample in a study of monozygotic twins with inflammatory bowel disease. TCRdb derives one entry per CDR3 protein from the 5' RACE reads, leaving out DNA. The specimen's table records fewer than 550,000 distinct CDR3 sequences. The material sequenced was blood. The receptors derive from a human donor with ulcerative colitis or Crohn's disease, or a healthy co-twin of an affected twin (not recorded which). Each CDR3 is given with its conserved first and last residue.

14	TRBJ2-5	TRBV5-4	CASSPGGTKETQYF
18	TRBJ2-7	TRBV27	CASSLRTSGRWMKSEQYF
18	TRBJ2-3	TRBV28	CASSWGPISGASTDTQYF
15	TRBJ1-4	TRBV27	CASSARQGVNEKLFF
16	TRBJ1-1	TRBV20-1	CSARDLARTLNTEAFF
15	TRBJ2-7	TRBV7-9	CASSLVGVRSYEQYF
14	TRBJ2-7	TRBV20-1	CSARDPGQVYEQYF
14	TRBJ1-1	TRBV7-3	CASRTNGVGTEAFF
15	TRBJ1-1	TRBV5-1	CASSSEFSLNTEAFF
13	TRBJ1-2	TRBV12-3/TRBV12-4	CASSAGSLGGYTF
14	TRBJ2-1	TRBV9	CASSPKGAGDEQFF
18	TRBJ2-1	TRBV7-2	CASSLGFRNRLSYNEQFF
16	TRBJ2-1	TRBV20-1	CSAPWRLAGSYNEQFF
15	TRBJ2-7	TRBV5-1	CASSFLGQSSYEQYF
13	TRBJ2-3	TRBV7-3	CAPKRTFPDTQYF
15	TRBJ1-6	TRBV27	CASSLSLTGSSPLHF
12	TRBJ2-7	TRBV7-2	CASSSWDSEQYF
15	TRBJ2-7	TRBV28	CASSSRDFTPYEQYF
15	TRBJ2-5	TRBV20-1	CSARDIARKRETQYF
15	TRBJ1-4	TRBV4-1	CASAHSGAGVEKLFF
15	TRBJ1-4	TRBV18	CASSPRSATNEKLFF
15	TRBJ2-7	TRBV6-1	CASSEGTGRAYEQYF
17	TRBJ1-5	TRBV19	CASSMGQGAKSTQPQHF
12	TRBJ1-2	TRBV20-1	CSARDDKGGNTF
16	TRBJ2-5	TRBV4-1	CASSQENPQGKETQYF
16	TRBJ2-2	TRBV9	CASSPPTGWTTGELFF